Reported below is one TCR beta chain. Its antigen is as yet unknown. Per germline, CDR1 SGHTA and CDR2 FQGNSA. V was clipped by 0 bases and J by 3 bases; unmatched bases: 15. This CDR3 has 19 residues. Each sample provided at least 6 micrograms of extracted total RNA. Combining a sample-barcoded 5' primer with a J-beta primer mix, a second PCR ran for roughly 6 to 12 cycles. All samples gave at least 2.5 million CDR3-containing paired-end reads. Each CDR3 protein is one row after TCRdb ran MiXCR on the 5' RACE reads. This repertoire shows roughly 2 million distinct CDR3 sequences, about 50% found once; its top ten account for approximately 2.1%. These data come from a study of blood T cells in healthy people across ages. Whole-study results and caveats: Not knowing donor CMV status may have confounded expanded clonotype changes. Underestimates were what the diversity estimates from one million T cells were considered to be.

This chain uses TRBV7-2 with TRBJ2-5, with 8 nucleotides matching TRBD2. Sequencing used blood. This receptor was identified in a middle-aged woman in good health. CDR3 loop: CASSLALSRGGLTEETQYF. CDR3 DNA: TGTGCCAGCAGCTTAGCCCTTAGTCGGGGGGGATTAACAGAAGAGACCCAGTACTTC. The full variable domain, in which reference TRBV7-2 and TRBJ2-5 provide the parts outside the CDR3, is GAGVSQSPSNKVTEKGKDVELRCDPISGHTALYWYRQSLGQGLEFLIYFQGNSAPDKSGLPSDRFSAERTGGSVSTLTIQRTQQEDSAVYLCASSLALSRGGLTEETQYFGPGTRLLVL.